This is a list of T cell receptor beta chains from one sample in a study of CD8+CD57+ T cells in acquired aplastic anemia. TCRdb reprocessed the reads via MiXCR and lists one record per CDR3 protein. The table shows around 200,000 distinct CDR3 sequences, with approximately 52% occurring only once. The source material was sorted CD4+, CD8+, or CD8+CD57+ T cells (not recorded which) from PBMCs. The source is a human donor with aplastic anemia. CDR3s include the opening cysteine and the closing phenylalanine or tryptophan. A D gene is named only where the DNA matches it firmly.

J gene: TRBJ2-7; V gene: TRBV5-1; D gene: TRBD2; CDR3 protein: CASSLAGGPGEQYF
J gene: TRBJ2-5; V gene: TRBV14; D gene: NA; CDR3 protein: CASSQVGRREETQYF
J gene: TRBJ2-3; V gene: TRBV5-8; D gene: NA; CDR3 protein: CASSGDDPTDTQYF
J gene: TRBJ2-1; V gene: TRBV20-1; D gene: TRBD1; CDR3 protein: CSARWQGAYNEQFF
J gene: TRBJ1-6; V gene: TRBV10-1; D gene: NA; CDR3 protein: CASVGGPSSYNSPLHF
J gene: TRBJ1-1; V gene: TRBV20-1; D gene: NA; CDR3 protein: CSARGQVGDLTEAFF
J gene: TRBJ2-1; V gene: TRBV7-9; D gene: TRBD2; CDR3 protein: CASSLEAGEQFF
J gene: TRBJ1-1; V gene: TRBV20-1; D gene: NA; CDR3 protein: CSARTTNTEAFF
J gene: TRBJ2-5; V gene: TRBV2; D gene: TRBD1; CDR3 protein: CASSPDRVETQYF
J gene: TRBJ2-6; V gene: TRBV7-6; D gene: TRBD2; CDR3 protein: CASSSVGLAISGANALTF
J gene: TRBJ1-1; V gene: TRBV19; D gene: NA; CDR3 protein: CASTGNTEALF
J gene: TRBJ2-5; V gene: TRBV24-1; D gene: NA; CDR3 protein: CATSDHQETQYF
J gene: TRBJ2-2; V gene: TRBV7-4; D gene: NA; CDR3 protein: CASSWVLTGELFF
J gene: TRBJ1-5; V gene: TRBV24-1; D gene: NA; CDR3 protein: CATSDSRTDLNQPQHF
J gene: TRBJ1-5; V gene: TRBV3-1; D gene: NA; CDR3 protein: CASSRQSNQPQHF
J gene: TRBJ2-7; V gene: TRBV15; D gene: TRBD1; CDR3 protein: CATSRPPTGDYEQYF
J gene: TRBJ2-1; V gene: TRBV15; D gene: NA; CDR3 protein: CATSRGGAGGRRFF
J gene: TRBJ1-6; V gene: TRBV4-3; D gene: NA; CDR3 protein: CASSQEGTIYNSPLHF
J gene: TRBJ2-3; V gene: TRBV9; D gene: TRBD2; CDR3 protein: CASSVREADTQYF
J gene: TRBJ2-5; V gene: TRBV20-1; D gene: NA; CDR3 protein: CSAKSRVRETQYF